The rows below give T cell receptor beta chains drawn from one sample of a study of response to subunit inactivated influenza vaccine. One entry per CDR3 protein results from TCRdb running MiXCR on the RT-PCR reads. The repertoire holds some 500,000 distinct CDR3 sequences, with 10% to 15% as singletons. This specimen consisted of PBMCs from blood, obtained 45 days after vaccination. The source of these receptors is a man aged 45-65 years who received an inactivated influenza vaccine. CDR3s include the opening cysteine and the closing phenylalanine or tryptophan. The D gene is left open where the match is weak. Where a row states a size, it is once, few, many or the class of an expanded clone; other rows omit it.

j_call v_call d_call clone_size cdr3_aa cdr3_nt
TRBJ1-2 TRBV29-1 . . CSVEDHQSGYTF TGCAGCGTTGAAGATCATCAATCTGGCTACACCTTC
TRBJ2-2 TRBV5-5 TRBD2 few CASSLVAGGVNTGELFF TGTGCCAGCAGCTTGGTGGCGGGGGGAGTGAACACCGGGGAGCTGTTTTTT
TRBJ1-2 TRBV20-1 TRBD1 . CSAEGADYGYTF TGCAGTGCTGAGGGGGCTGACTATGGCTACACCTTC
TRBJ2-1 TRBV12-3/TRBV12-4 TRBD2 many CASSLGVAGFRQFF TGTGCCAGCAGTTTAGGGGTAGCGGGATTTCGGCAGTTCTTC
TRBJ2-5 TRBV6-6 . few CASRTDGTETQYF TGTGCCAGCAGGACCGACGGAACGGAGACCCAGTACTTC
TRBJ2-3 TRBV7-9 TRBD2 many CASSSLAGAFTDTQYF TGTGCCAGCAGCTCACTAGCGGGGGCCTTCACAGATACGCAGTATTTT
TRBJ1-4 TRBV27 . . CASSPLRRNEKLFF TGTGCCAGCAGTCCCCTGAGACGTAATGAAAAACTGTTTTTT
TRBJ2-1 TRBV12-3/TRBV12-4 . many CASSLAVYYNEQFF TGTGCCAGCAGTTTAGCGGTATACTACAATGAGCAGTTCTTC
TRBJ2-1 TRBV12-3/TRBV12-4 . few CASRLDYLSYNEQFF TGTGCCAGCAGGTTGGACTACCTAAGTTACAATGAGCAGTTCTTC
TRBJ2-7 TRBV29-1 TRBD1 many CSVKPTGTGVSYEQYF TGCAGCGTGAAACCCACCGGGACAGGGGTCTCCTACGAGCAGTACTTC
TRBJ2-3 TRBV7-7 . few CASSLGSAGTDTQYF TGTGCCAGCAGCTTAGGTAGCGCCGGCACAGATACGCAGTATTTT
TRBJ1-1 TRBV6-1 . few CASSPLDSYTEAFF TGTGCCAGCAGCCCCCTGGACAGTTACACTGAAGCTTTCTTT
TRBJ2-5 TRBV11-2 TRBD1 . CASSLRTRGRETQYF TGTGCCAGCAGCTTACGGACCAGGGGGCGAGAGACCCAGTACTTC
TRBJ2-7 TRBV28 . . CASGTGARYEQYF TGTGCCAGCGGAACCGGGGCCCGCTACGAGCAGTACTTC
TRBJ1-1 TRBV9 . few CASSVQPGTGTEAFF TGTGCCAGCAGCGTACAACCGGGTACCGGTACTGAAGCTTTCTTT
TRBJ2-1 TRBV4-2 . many CASSGGTSSYNEQFF TGTGCCAGCAGCGGTGGGACGTCATCCTACAATGAGCAGTTCTTC
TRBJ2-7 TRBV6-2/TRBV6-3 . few CASSSPLTPYEQYF TGTGCCAGCAGTTCCCCGTTGACTCCCTACGAGCAGTACTTC
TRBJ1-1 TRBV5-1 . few CASSLGVIGYTEAFF TGCGCCAGCAGCTTAGGGGTTATTGGTTACACTGAAGCTTTCTTT
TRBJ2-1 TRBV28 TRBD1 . CASNPPGTEYNEQFF TGTGCCAGCAACCCGCCCGGGACAGAATACAATGAGCAGTTCTTC
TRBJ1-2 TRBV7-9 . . CASSLSSPGGYTF TGTGCCAGCAGCTTGAGTTCCCCCGGTGGCTACACCTTC
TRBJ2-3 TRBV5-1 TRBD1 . CASSPSPGQGTDTQYF TGCGCCAGCAGCCCCTCGCCGGGACAGGGGACAGATACGCAGTATTTT
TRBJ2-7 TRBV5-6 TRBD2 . CASRYLGGKLEQYF TGTGCCAGCAGATATCTGGGAGGGAAACTCGAGCAGTACTTC
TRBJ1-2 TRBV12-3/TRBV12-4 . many CASSDTGIFTYGYTF TGTGCCAGCAGCGATACAGGGATCTTCACCTATGGCTACACCTTC
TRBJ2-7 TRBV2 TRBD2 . CASSEGLANWRIYEQYF TGTGCCAGCAGTGAGGGACTAGCAAATTGGAGGATCTACGAGCAGTACTTC
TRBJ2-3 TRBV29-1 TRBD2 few CSGGERDSQYF TGCAGCGGAGGGGAGCGGGACTCGCAGTATTTT
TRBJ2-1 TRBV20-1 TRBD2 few CSALYGRAINEQFF TGCAGTGCTCTGTACGGGAGGGCCATCAATGAGCAGTTCTTC
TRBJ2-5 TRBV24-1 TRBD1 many CATSDLEGTGGETQYF TGTGCCACCAGTGATTTGGAAGGGACAGGGGGAGAGACCCAGTACTTC
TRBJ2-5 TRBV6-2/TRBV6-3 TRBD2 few CASCPPLAGQETQYF TGTGCCAGCTGTCCCCCACTAGCGGGACAAGAGACCCAGTACTTC
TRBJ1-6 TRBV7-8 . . CASSLLIGDRDSPLHF TGTGCCAGCAGCTTATTGATAGGGGATCGTGATTCACCCCTCCACTTT
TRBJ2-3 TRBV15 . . CATSRDRGIDTQYF TGTGCCACCAGCAGAGATCGCGGGATAGATACGCAGTATTTT
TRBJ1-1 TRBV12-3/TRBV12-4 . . CASRAIQGTEAFF TGTGCCAGCAGGGCGATACAGGGAACTGAAGCTTTCTTT
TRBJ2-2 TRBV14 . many CASSQVVGLPTGELFF TGTGCCAGCAGCCAAGTCGTCGGACTACCCACCGGGGAGCTGTTTTTT
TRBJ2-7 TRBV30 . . CAWSADSSYEQYF TGTGCCTGGAGTGCGGACAGTTCCTACGAGCAGTACTTC
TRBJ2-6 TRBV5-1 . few CASSLEGSSGANVLTF TGTGCCAGCAGCTTGGAGGGTAGTTCGGGGGCCAACGTCCTGACTTTC
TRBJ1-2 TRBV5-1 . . CASSLDRVVYGYTF TGCGCCAGCAGCTTGGACAGGGTGGTCTATGGCTACACCTTC
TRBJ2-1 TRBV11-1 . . CASSLETGTVGLENNEQFF TGTGCCAGCAGCTTAGAAACCGGGACTGTAGGCTTGGAGAACAATGAGCAGTTCTTC
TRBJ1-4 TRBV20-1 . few CSAPYAGLDEKLFF TGCAGTGCTCCCTACGCAGGGCTGGATGAAAAACTGTTTTTT